The next 25 T cell receptor beta chains were all read from a single sample in a study of cytomegalovirus exposure and HLA in healthy donors. The PCR used 60 Vbeta and 13 Jbeta primers. Here immunoSEQ multiplex PCR was the method, and the copy in TCRdb shows in-frame clones only, minus some. The data show around 130,000 clones, 80% seen once. The sample comprised PBMCs. Receptors originate from a woman between 40 and 50 years old in good health and CMV-seronegative.

V usage is TRBV15 and J usage is TRBJ2-7; TRBD2 matches at 7 bases. Germline CDR1 LNHNV, CDR2 YYDKDF (reference sequence). The CDR3 contains 16 residues. The V gene end was trimmed by 3 bases and the J gene end by 5 bases; junction bases not matched to a gene: 13. The chain's CDR3 is CATSRGVSTGRNEQYF. The CDR3 coding sequence is TGTGCCACCAGCAGGGGGGTGAGTACCGGGAGGAACGAGCAGTACTTC.

The V and J genes are TRBV7-9 and TRBJ2-1; the D gene is possibly TRBD1 (5 bases). The germline V gene has CDR1 SEHNR and CDR2 FQNEAQ (reference sequence). The CDR3 is 15 residues long. V lost 4 bases and J 8 bases, leaving 18 bases between the germline ends. This chain's CDR3 is CASSSTGSPMDEQFF. As DNA, the CDR3 is TGTGCCAGCAGCTCTACAGGCAGCCCGATGGATGAGCAGTTCTTC.

V is TRBV18 and J is TRBJ1-2; D ambiguous. V was trimmed by 9 bases and J by 6 bases, leaving 8 bases between them. CDR3 size: 10 residues. Germline CDR1 reads KGHSH; CDR2 reads LQKENI. CDR3 sequence reads: CASGENGYTF. The CDR3 DNA follows: TGTGCCAGTGGAGAGAATGGCTACACCTTC.

V gene TRBV29-1 combines with J gene TRBJ1-4; TRBD1 agrees at 8 bases. CDR3 length equals 13 residues. The germline V gene has CDR1 SQVTM and CDR2 ANQGSEA. V shed 2 bases, J shed 8 bases, and the junction held 4 bases outside the gene matches. The CDR3: CSVEQGAREKLFF. CDR3 in DNA: TGCAGCGTTGAACAGGGGGCAAGAGAAAAACTGTTTTTT. Complete variable domain (other parts from reference TRBV29-1 and TRBJ1-4): SAVISQKPSRDICQRGTSLTIQCQVDSQVTMMFWYRQQPGQSLTLIATANQGSEATYESGFVIDKFPISRPNLTFSTLTVSNMSPEDSSIYLCSVEQGAREKLFFGSGTQLSVL.

This clone was detected a few times. The chain carries TRBV7-6 and TRBJ2-2; D may be TRBD2 (6 bases). The CDR3 extends over 16 amino acids. Germline V gene lookup returns CDR1 SGHVS and CDR2 FNYEAQ. Trimming removed 2 bases at V and 1 base at J, with 11 bases between. The DNA for the CDR3 is TGTGCCAGCAGCTTAAGGCTAGCGCAGAACACCGGGGAGCTGTTTTTT. Protein product: CASSLRLAQNTGELFF. The full variable domain, its missing parts supplied by reference TRBV7-6 and TRBJ2-2, is GAGVSQSPRYKVTKRGQDVALRCDPISGHVSLYWYRQALGQGPEFLTYFNYEAQQDKSGLPNDRFSAERPEGSISTLTIQRTEQRDSAMYRCASSLRLAQNTGELFFGEGSRLTVL.

The chain uses TRBV9 and TRBJ2-3, with D maybe TRBD2 (6 bases). The CDR3 length is 15 residues. Germline loops: CDR1 SGDLS, CDR2 YYNGEE. The V and J ends lost 3 bases and 0 bases respectively, with 11 bases between them. The CDR3 DNA is TGTGCCAGCAGCGCGGGACTGACGAGCACAGATACGCAGTATTTT. Protein sequence: CASSAGLTSTDTQYF.

V and J are TRBV28 and TRBJ2-3; TRBD1 matches at 9 bases. Trimming at V came to 3 bases and at J to 1 base, leaving 5 bases not matched to a gene. Looked up from germline, CDR1 is MDHEN and CDR2 is SYDVKM. CDR3 length equals 16 residues. The CDR3 sequence: CASSLSRTGGTDTQYF. CDR3 coding DNA: TGTGCCAGCAGTTTGTCCCGGACAGGGGGCACAGATACGCAGTATTTT.

The chain is built from TRBV4-3 and TRBJ2-7; D may be TRBD2 (5 bases). Trimming removed 0 bases from V and 6 bases from J, with 9 bases in between. Germline lookup yields CDR1 LGHNA and CDR2 YSLEER. The length of the CDR3 is 13 residues. The CDR3 protein is CASSQDLRVEQYF. The DNA of the CDR3 is TGCGCCAGCAGCCAAGACCTGCGGGTCGAGCAGTACTTC.

The J gene is TRBJ1-5, the V gene TRBV11-2; D is undetermined. CDR3 length: 15 amino acids. Germline CDR1 is SGHAT and CDR2 is FQNNGV. V was shortened by 5 bases and J by 3 bases, with 14 bases between the two germline ends. The DNA of the CDR3 is TGTGCCAGCAGCCGAGGATCGTCCTTCAATCAGCCCCAGCATTTT. Translating it yields CASSRGSSFNQPQHF.

This chain links TRBV19 with TRBJ2-3; 9 bases agree with TRBD1. The V gene's germline CDR1 is LNHDA and CDR2 SQIVND (reference sequence). V was pared by 5 bases and J by 6 bases, with 9 bases of the junction left unmatched. The length of the CDR3 is 15 residues. The CDR3 here is CASSPWTGVGDTQYF. CDR3 in DNA: TGTGCCAGTAGTCCGTGGACAGGGGTGGGGGATACGCAGTATTTT.

This rearrangement joins TRBV4-1 to TRBJ1-5; TRBD1 is a possible D gene (6 bases). The CDR3 extends over 14 amino acids. Germline CDR1 MGHRA, CDR2 YSYEKL. V lost 5 bases, J lost 5 bases, and 13 bases lay in between. CDR3 loop: CASSSAGAHQPQHF. For the CDR3, the DNA is TGCGCCAGCAGCAGTGCAGGGGCTCATCAGCCCCAGCATTTT.

The chain uses TRBV15 and TRBJ1-1, with D hard to call. The CDR3 loop spans 14 amino acids. V lost 5 bases and J 3 bases, leaving 13 bases between the germline ends. The germline V gene has CDR1 LNHNV and CDR2 YYDKDF (reference sequence). CDR3 nucleotides: TGTGCCACCAGCCGCATTTTTGGAGACACTGAAGCTTTCTTT. This gives the protein CATSRIFGDTEAFF. Looking up the rest from reference TRBV15 and TRBJ1-1 gives the full variable domain: DAMVIQNPRYQVTQFGKPVTLSCSQTLNHNVMYWYQQKSSQAPKLLFHYYDKDFNNEADTPDNFQSRRPNTSFCFLDIRSPGLGDTAMYLCATSRIFGDTEAFFGQGTRLTVV.

The chain joins TRBV28 to TRBJ2-2; 9 positions match TRBD2. Losses at the gene ends were 5 bases for V and 14 bases for J; bases not matched to a gene: 12. CDR1 is MDHEN and CDR2 is SYDVKM in the germline V gene. This CDR3 has 14 residues. The CDR3 coding sequence is TGTGCCAGCAGTCTGAGTAGCGGGAGTCGGCTACTGTTTTTT. As protein: CASSLSSGSRLLFF.

The chain is built from TRBV28 and TRBJ2-1; D unresolved. Germline assignment: CDR1 MDHEN and CDR2 SYDVKM. Trimming stripped 4 bases from V and 10 bases from J, with 14 bases between. This CDR3 has 13 residues. CDR3 residues: CASSSQFFGEQFF. CDR3 nucleotides: TGTGCCAGCAGTTCCCAATTTTTCGGGGAGCAGTTCTTC.

V usage is TRBV5-1 and J usage is TRBJ2-3; TRBD2 matches at 8 bases. The CDR3 is made up of 15 amino acids. With 4 bases clipped from V and 2 bases from J, the junction kept 6 bases outside the gene matches. The germline gives CDR1 SGHRS, CDR2 YFSETQ. CDR3 amino acids: CASSPWTSSTDTQYF. CDR3 sequence (DNA): TGCGCCAGCAGCCCATGGACTAGCTCCACAGATACGCAGTATTTT.

This clone was picked up one time. This chain uses TRBV13 with TRBJ2-3; 9 positions agree with TRBD1. This CDR3 region has 17 residues. The germline V gene has CDR1 PRHDT and CDR2 FYEKMQ (reference sequence). J gave up 0 bases and V 4 bases, and 8 bases lay outside the gene matches. CDR3 sequence reads: CASSWGQGRTSTDTQYF. The CDR3 DNA reads as TGTGCCAGCAGCTGGGGACAGGGTCGAACTAGCACAGATACGCAGTATTTT.

The chain employs TRBV5-4 and TRBJ1-1, with unresolved D. Per germline, CDR1 SGHNT and CDR2 YYREEE (reference sequence). This CDR3 contains 15 residues. Trimming removed 3 bases at V and 4 bases at J, with 16 bases between. In DNA, the CDR3 is TGTGCCAGCAGCTCCGCGGGGAACCTCGGCACTGAAGCTTTCTTT. Residues: CASSSAGNLGTEAFF.

The chain uses TRBV7-3 and TRBJ2-1, with no clear D. The CDR3 covers 15 residues. Germline V gene sequence: CDR1 SGHTA, CDR2 FQGTGA. Trimming removed 5 bases at V and 0 bases at J, with 11 bases between. The CDR3 is CASSLPASSYNEQFF. DNA for the CDR3: TGTGCCAGCAGCCTCCCGGCTAGCTCCTACAATGAGCAGTTCTTC.

The rearrangement joins TRBV4-3 to TRBJ2-2; 9 nucleotides align to TRBD1. Germline V gene sequence: CDR1 LGHNA, CDR2 YSLEER. The CDR3 has 17 amino acids. Unmatched junction bases numbered 7, after V lost 3 bases and J lost 2 bases. The CDR3 coding sequence is TGCGCCAGCAGCCAGCTACCGGGACAGGGAAACACCGGGGAGCTGTTTTTT. Translated: CASSQLPGQGNTGELFF.

As for this clone: A junction boundary mismatches the germline segment, possibly from a read error. The chain couples TRBV4-1 to TRBJ1-5, with a possible D match to TRBD1 (6 bases). Germline V gives CDR1 MGHRA, CDR2 YSYEKL. CDR3 length: 14 amino acids. In DNA form, the CDR3 reads TGCGCCAGCAGTCCAGCGGGGGGCAAGCAGCCCCAGCATTTT. This codes for CASSPAGGKQPQHF.

The chain uses TRBV7-2 and TRBJ1-6; TRBD1 aligns across 9 bases. Germline CDR1 is SGHTA and CDR2 is FQGNSA. V was pared by 5 bases and J by 10 bases, with 6 bases of the junction left unmatched. The CDR3 runs to 14 residues. The CDR3: CASSQTGGGSPLHF. The CDR3 DNA reads as TGTGCCAGCAGCCAGACAGGGGGGGGATCACCCCTCCACTTT. The complete variable domain, with remaining parts taken from reference TRBV7-2 and TRBJ1-6, reads GAGVSQSPSNKVTEKGKDVELRCDPISGHTALYWYRQSLGQGLEFLIYFQGNSAPDKSGLPSDRFSAERTGGSVSTLTIQRTQQEDSAVYLCASSQTGGGSPLHFGNGTRLTVT.

This chain connects TRBV9 to TRBJ1-1, with TRBD1 identical over 7 bases. The junction had 9 bases not matched to a gene; V was cut back by 7 bases and J by 0 bases. CDR3 length: 15 amino acids. Germline CDR1 reads SGDLS; CDR2 reads YYNGEE. The CDR3 bases are TGTGCCAGCGGGGGGACAGCCAACATGAACACTGAAGCTTTCTTT. Its protein product is CASGGTANMNTEAFF.

In nucleotides, the CDR3 is TGTGCCAGCAGTGAGGGTAGCGGGGGCCAGATAGGGACCCAGTACTTC. Translation: CASSEGSGGQIGTQYF. This sequence joins TRBV2 and TRBJ2-5, with 9 bases aligning to TRBD2. The CDR3 length is 16 residues. J lost 7 bases, V lost 3 bases, and 12 bases had no gene match. The germline gives CDR1 SNHLY, CDR2 FYNNEI.

The rearrangement uses TRBV4-3 and TRBJ1-2, with 9 bases fitting TRBD1. The CDR3 spans 15 residues. J gave up 2 bases and V 3 bases, and 4 bases lay outside the gene matches. Germline lookup yields CDR1 LGHNA and CDR2 YSLEER. CDR3 bases: TGCGCCAGCAGCCACCCTGACAGGGGGAACTATGGCTACACCTTC. Protein product: CASSHPDRGNYGYTF.

This clone was observed a single time. The rearrangement uses TRBV30 and TRBJ1-1; TRBD1 is a possible D gene (6 bases). Trimming cost V 4 bases and J 3 bases, with 15 bases left between them. Looked up from germline, CDR1 is GTSNPN and CDR2 is SVGIG (reference sequence). CDR3 length equals 14 residues. CDR3 sequence reads: CAWKGGAGDTEAFF. The CDR3 DNA reads TGTGCCTGGAAGGGGGGGGCTGGCGACACTGAAGCTTTCTTT.